This TCR beta chain was recovered during a study of blood T cells in healthy people across ages (dated by TCRdb to 2013 to 2016). In terms of the full investigation: In model experiments, template switching captured about one uniquely barcoded TCR beta cDNA molecule for every two T cells. To track age-related changes in TCR beta repertoire diversity, the study relied on deep sequencing normalized with unique cDNA molecular identifiers. Four age groups were formed from the donors: young (average 16 years), middle-aged (approximately 39), aged (more than 55) and long-lived (82). To avoid experimental bias, donors of different ages were distributed randomly across sequencing lanes. Using the same blood draw, the study looked at two additional independent replicas of 1 million unique cDNA reads for two donors, one aged 18 to 30 and the other aged 80 or older. General conclusions and limits of the study: Compared with the aged group, more naive CD4+ T cells, fewer expanded clones and increased TCR diversity were shown by the long-lived group, suggesting age selection. Observed TCR beta diversity correlated strongly with the percentage of naive T cells measured by flow cytometry. Because donor CMV infection status was unknown, age-related changes in expanded clonotypes were potentially confounded. Since profiling was done on bulk unsorted PBMCs, naive and antigen-experienced compartments could not be conclusively compared. Estimates of total diversity based on one million sequenced T cells were regarded as lower bounds and as underestimates. As age increased, observed TCR beta diversity per million T cells dropped in a roughly linear way, and a significant reduction was already evident by age 40.

Systemically healthy Caucasian individuals from Russia, approximately 39 in total and aged about 6 to 90 years, were included as donors. Around 9.9 milliliters of peripheral blood were collected from each donor into EDTA-treated Vacutainer tubes. Ficoll-Paque density-gradient centrifugation was used to isolate PBMCs, with at least 6.5 million per sample. Total RNA, at least 6 micrograms per sample, was extracted from PBMCs with Trizol reagent. The percentages of naive CD45RAhigh/CD27high T cells were determined by flow cytometry on a PBMC aliquot from every donor. The receptor library was made with 5' RACE. This sample was sequenced with an Illumina HiSeq 2500. A second about 7 to 12 cycle PCR used a sample-barcoded 5' primer and a J-beta primer mix. A unique molecular identifier was introduced onto each TCR beta cDNA molecule by a template-switch 5' adaptor carrying 12 random nucleotides. Each sample yielded at least 2.5 million CDR3-containing paired-end reads. The Mint cDNA synthesis kit, primed by a TRBC-specific oligonucleotide, was used to synthesize first-strand cDNA from all RNA. Following uracil-DNA glycosylase treatment, a first 18-cycle PCR with universal primers M1SS and BC2_uni_R was performed on all cDNA. The published analysis was carried out like this. Normalization of each sample was performed by random selection of 1 million high-quality reads, each carrying a distinct molecular identifier. Instead of being binned into consensus sequences, reads that shared molecular identifiers were thrown out. MiTCR, with a Q25 quality threshold and the strictest error-elimination algorithm, was used for CDR3 identification, clonotype clustering and error correction. A nonparametric unseen species model with Euler transformation was used to estimate a lower bound on total TCR beta diversity. TCRdb reanalyzed the raw reads on its own, using fastp at Q25 for trimming and MiXCR for clone calling, and kept in-frame beta chains. All rows with the same CDR3 protein become a single entry with the most common DNA and genes. TCRdb, not the original authors, processed these V and J calls. This sample lists roughly 1,500,000 distinct CDR3 sequences; around 35% were detected once. Of the sample, roughly 12% falls within the top ten clones.

Remarks on this clonotype: Its antigen is currently not known. No clone much larger than this one lies a single base away; base qualities are absent.

Sequences were obtained from blood. The clonotype was recovered from a woman aged 30 to 39 in good health.

DNA sequence: TGCGCCAGCAGCTTGGCTAGCGGGGGGGCCGAGACCCAGTACTTC. The encoded protein is CASSLASGGAETQYF. The rearrangement joined TRBV5-1 to TRBJ2-5, with TRBD2 identical over 12 junction bases. The germline V gene yields SGHRS for CDR1 and YFSETQ for CDR2. The germline V end is reduced by 0 bases and the J end by 5 bases; junction bases left unmatched: 2. The CDR3 runs 15 amino acids, cysteine and phenylalanine included. The sequence is cut down to CDR3 DNA, 45 bases in frame from base 1.